Listed below are T cell receptor beta chains from one sample, sequenced in a study of blood T cell repertoires in COVID-19. Here immunoSEQ multiplex PCR was the method, and the copy in TCRdb shows in-frame clones only, minus some. Here the sample spans approximately 210,000 clones, just over 85% being singletons. The sequenced material came from peripheral blood. The receptors stem from a man over 45 with COVID-19, enrolled during active disease. Each CDR3 is given with its conserved first and last residue. The D gene is left open where the match is weak. A clone size is listed for some rows: how often the clone was seen (once, few, many), or a class if it is expanded.

cdr3_aa	cdr3_nt	v_call	j_call	d_call	clone_size
CASSTHTGLAGSEQYF	TGTGCCAGCAGCACACACACCGGACTAGCGGGGAGCGAGCAGTACTTC	TRBV11-2	TRBJ2-7	TRBD2	many
CASSVGPSPGMGGYTF	TGTGCCAGCAGCGTAGGGCCCTCGCCGGGAATGGGTGGCTACACCTTC	TRBV9	TRBJ1-2	-	-
CASSFNGGAGELFF	TGCGCCAGCAGCTTCAACGGCGGGGCCGGGGAGCTGTTTTTT	TRBV4-1	TRBJ2-2	-	many
CASSLLGGTDEQFF	TGTGCCAGCAGCTTGTTGGGGGGGACTGATGAGCAGTTCTTC	TRBV5-4	TRBJ2-1	TRBD2	once
CASSLGSGNSPLHF	TGCGCCAGCAGCTTGGGCTCCGGTAATTCACCCCTCCACTTT	TRBV5-1	TRBJ1-6	-	-
CATSDPGQGRGYTF	TGTGCCACCAGTGATCCCGGACAGGGCCGGGGCTACACCTTC	TRBV24-1	TRBJ1-2	TRBD1	-
CASSIASGTGDYGYTF	TGTGCCAGTAGTATCGCTTCCGGGACAGGGGACTATGGCTACACCTTC	TRBV19	TRBJ1-2	TRBD1	-
CAWSRGQGRFIEEQYF	TGTGCCTGGAGTAGGGGACAGGGCCGTTTTATTGAAGAGCAGTACTTC	TRBV30	TRBJ2-7	TRBD1	few
CASSIGLAGGSNTGELFF	TGTGCCAGTAGTATAGGACTAGCGGGGGGATCGAACACCGGGGAGCTGTTTTTT	TRBV19	TRBJ2-2	TRBD2	-
CAWSVPQGLAGEGDYF	TGTGCCTGGAGTGTACCCCAGGGACTAGCGGGAGAGGGGGATTACTTC	TRBV30	TRBJ2-7	TRBD2	-
CASSKLMGTSGSQETQYF	TGTGCCAGCAGTAAATTGATGGGGACTAGCGGGAGCCAAGAGACCCAGTACTTC	TRBV27	TRBJ2-5	TRBD2	-
CASSRQGDAGELFF	TGTGCCAGCAGTCGTCAAGGGGATGCCGGGGAGCTGTTTTTT	TRBV28	TRBJ2-2	-	once
CASSHRLPRGAQGNTIYF	TGTGCCAGTAGCCATCGCCTACCCAGGGGGGCGCAGGGAAACACCATATATTTT	TRBV19	TRBJ1-3	TRBD1	-
CASSQGEREGETQYF	TGTGCCAGCAGCCAAGGGGAGCGGGAGGGGGAGACCCAGTACTTC	TRBV4-2	TRBJ2-5	TRBD2	-
CASSDTGGYEQFF	TGTGCCAGCAGCGATACAGGGGGCTATGAGCAGTTCTTC	TRBV2	TRBJ2-1	TRBD1	-
CASSLSRGFREQYF	TGTGCCAGCAGTTTATCCAGGGGGTTTCGCGAGCAGTACTTC	TRBV27	TRBJ2-7	TRBD1	-
CASSQDDRSYTDTQYF	TGCGCCAGCAGCCAAGATGACAGAAGCTACACAGATACGCAGTATTTT	TRBV4-3	TRBJ2-3	-	medium-sized
CASSQEGEAGGNEQFF	TGCGCCAGCAGCCAAGAGGGAGAGGCGGGGGGAAATGAGCAGTTCTTC	TRBV4-3	TRBJ2-1	TRBD2	-
CAIRKAGGPGEQFF	TGTGCCATCAGGAAAGCGGGAGGGCCCGGTGAGCAGTTCTTC	TRBV10-3	TRBJ2-1	TRBD2	-
CASNNRRNTEAFF	TGTGCCAGTAATAACAGGAGGAACACTGAAGCTTTCTTT	TRBV19	TRBJ1-1	-	-
CASSESKAGGQETQYF	TGCGCCAGCAGTGAATCAAAAGCGGGAGGCCAAGAGACCCAGTACTTC	TRBV10-1	TRBJ2-5	TRBD2	once
CASSHPGTGELFF	TGCGCCAGCAGCCACCCGGGCACCGGGGAGCTGTTTTTT	TRBV4-1	TRBJ2-2	-	-
CASSTQTGGIYEQYF	TGTGCCAGCAGTACCCAAACGGGAGGGATCTACGAGCAGTACTTC	TRBV6-5	TRBJ2-7	TRBD2	-
CASSKTGMAYEQYF	TGTGCCAGCAGCAAGACAGGGATGGCCTACGAGCAGTACTTC	TRBV11-2	TRBJ2-7	TRBD1	-
CAREDRGDTGELFF	TGTGCCAGAGAGGACAGGGGAGACACCGGGGAGCTGTTTTTT	TRBV5-3	TRBJ2-2	TRBD1	once
CASSEAGTGPEPQHF	TGTGCCAGCAGTGAAGCAGGGACAGGGCCGGAGCCCCAGCATTTT	TRBV6-1	TRBJ1-5	TRBD1	-
CASSVSYRVGNSPLHF	TGTGCCAGCAGTGTATCCTACAGGGTGGGAAATTCACCCCTCCACTTT	TRBV6-1	TRBJ1-6	-	-
CASSRDSNSPLHF	TGTGCCAGCAGCCGGGACAGCAATTCACCCCTCCACTTT	TRBV3-1/TRBV3-2	TRBJ1-6	TRBD1	-
CASSLLPRGSGTDTQYF	TGCGCCAGCAGCCTACTCCCTCGGGGTAGCGGCACAGATACGCAGTATTTT	TRBV4-3	TRBJ2-3	-	-
CASSLGGLGYTF	TGTGCCAGCAGCTTGGGGGGGCTTGGCTACACCTTC	TRBV5-6	TRBJ1-2	-	-
CASSYGSGGLSYEQYF	TGTGCCAGCAGTTACGGTAGCGGGGGGCTCTCCTACGAGCAGTACTTC	TRBV6-2/TRBV6-3	TRBJ2-7	TRBD2	-
CASSVSGTVGTEAFF	TGTGCCAGCAGCGTATCAGGGACAGTCGGCACTGAAGCTTTCTTT	TRBV9	TRBJ1-1	TRBD1	few
CASSLTGTGGEQYF	TGTGCCAGCAGTTTAACCGGGACAGGGGGCGAGCAGTACTTC	TRBV7-2	TRBJ2-7	TRBD1	-
CASSQDTYQGRAYGYTF	TGTGCCAGCAGCCAAGATACTTACCAGGGCAGGGCCTATGGCTACACCTTC	TRBV4-2	TRBJ1-2	-	-
CASSLSRGTGELFF	TGTGCCAGCTCACTTTCACGGGGCACCGGGGAGCTGTTTTTT	TRBV18	TRBJ2-2	-	-
CASSPMTGRPEKLFF	TGTGCCAGCAGTCCGATGACAGGGAGGCCTGAAAAACTGTTTTTT	TRBV27	TRBJ1-4	TRBD1	-
CASSFIGAGYTF	TGTGCCAGCAGCTTCATAGGGGCGGGCTACACCTTC	TRBV5-4	TRBJ1-2	-	-
CASRRETLAGTGTETQYF	TGTGCCAGCAGACGAGAGACCTTAGCCGGGACAGGGACAGAGACCCAGTACTTC	TRBV6-6	TRBJ2-5	TRBD1	-
CASSRGQGGTDTQYF	TGTGCCAGCAGCCGTGGACAGGGCGGCACAGATACGCAGTATTTT	TRBV7-2	TRBJ2-3	TRBD1	-
CASSFGQGYTGELFF	TGTGCCAGCAGCTTTGGACAGGGGTACACCGGGGAGCTGTTTTTT	TRBV7-9	TRBJ2-2	TRBD1	-
CASSYSGQSYGYTF	TGTGCCAGCAGTTACTCTGGACAGAGCTATGGCTACACCTTC	TRBV6-5	TRBJ1-2	-	-
CASSIGSGGPTDTQYF	TGTGCCAGTAGTATAGGTAGCGGGGGGCCCACAGATACGCAGTATTTT	TRBV19	TRBJ2-3	TRBD2	-
CASSLAGLAFEQYF	TGCGCCAGCAGCTTGGCCGGTCTAGCATTCGAGCAGTACTTC	TRBV5-1	TRBJ2-7	-	-
CASSLTGVGNTIYF	TGTGCCAGCAGTTTAACAGGGGTAGGAAACACCATATATTTT	TRBV28	TRBJ1-3	TRBD1	-
CASSTRGYGYTF	TGTGCCAGCAGTACCAGGGGCTATGGCTACACCTTC	TRBV6-6	TRBJ1-2	-	-
CASSGPGEHVQETQYF	TGTGCCAGCAGCGGGCCAGGGGAACATGTCCAAGAGACCCAGTACTTC	TRBV6-6	TRBJ2-5	-	-
CASSGTMYAYNEQFF	TGTGCCAGCAGCGGGACTATGTACGCCTACAATGAGCAGTTCTTC	TRBV2	TRBJ2-1	TRBD2	-